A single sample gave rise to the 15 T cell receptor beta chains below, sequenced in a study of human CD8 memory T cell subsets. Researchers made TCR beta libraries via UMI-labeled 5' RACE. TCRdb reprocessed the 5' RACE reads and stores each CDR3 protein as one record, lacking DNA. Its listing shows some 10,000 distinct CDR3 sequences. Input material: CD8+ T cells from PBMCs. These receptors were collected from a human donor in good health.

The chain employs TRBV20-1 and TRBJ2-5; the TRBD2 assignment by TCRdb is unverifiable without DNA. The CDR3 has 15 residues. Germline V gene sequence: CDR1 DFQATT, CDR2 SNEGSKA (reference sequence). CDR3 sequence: CSASKRADQRETQYF.

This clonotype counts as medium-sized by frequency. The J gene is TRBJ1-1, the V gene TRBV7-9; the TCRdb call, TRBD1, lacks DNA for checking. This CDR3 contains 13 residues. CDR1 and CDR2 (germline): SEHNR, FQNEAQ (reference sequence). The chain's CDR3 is CASSSPGDTEAFF.

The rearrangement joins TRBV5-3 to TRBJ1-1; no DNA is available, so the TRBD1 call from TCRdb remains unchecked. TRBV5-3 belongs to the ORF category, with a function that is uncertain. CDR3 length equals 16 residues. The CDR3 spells CARSLYRGVKNTEAFF.

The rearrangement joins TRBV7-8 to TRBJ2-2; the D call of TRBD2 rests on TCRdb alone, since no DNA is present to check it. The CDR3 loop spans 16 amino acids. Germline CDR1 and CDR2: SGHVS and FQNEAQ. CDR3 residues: CASRQRTSGFTGELFF.

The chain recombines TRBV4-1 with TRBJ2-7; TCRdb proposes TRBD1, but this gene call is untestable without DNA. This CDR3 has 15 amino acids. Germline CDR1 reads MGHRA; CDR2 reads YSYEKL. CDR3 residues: CASSPGTGGWYEQYF.

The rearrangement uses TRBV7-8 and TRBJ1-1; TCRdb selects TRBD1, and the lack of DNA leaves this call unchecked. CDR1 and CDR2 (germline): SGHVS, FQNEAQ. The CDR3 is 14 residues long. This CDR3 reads CASGPQQGYTEAFF. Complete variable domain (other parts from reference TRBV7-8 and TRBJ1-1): GAGVSQSPRYKVAKRGQDVALRCDPISGHVSLFWYQQALGQGPEFLTYFQNEAQLDKSGLPSDRFFAERPEGSVSTLKIQRTQQEDSAVYLCASGPQQGYTEAFFGQGTRLTVV.

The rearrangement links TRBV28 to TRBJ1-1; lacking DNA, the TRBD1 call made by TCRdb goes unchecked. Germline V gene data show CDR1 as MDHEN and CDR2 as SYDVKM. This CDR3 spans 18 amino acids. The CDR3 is CASSLWLMDRGKGTEAFF.

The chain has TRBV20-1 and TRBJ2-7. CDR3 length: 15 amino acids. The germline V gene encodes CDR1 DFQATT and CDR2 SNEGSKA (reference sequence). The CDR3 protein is CSARDLGGSSYEQYF.

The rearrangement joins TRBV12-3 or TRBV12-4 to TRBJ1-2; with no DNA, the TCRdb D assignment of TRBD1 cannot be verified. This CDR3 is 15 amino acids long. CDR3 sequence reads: CASSFRDRGTYGYTF.

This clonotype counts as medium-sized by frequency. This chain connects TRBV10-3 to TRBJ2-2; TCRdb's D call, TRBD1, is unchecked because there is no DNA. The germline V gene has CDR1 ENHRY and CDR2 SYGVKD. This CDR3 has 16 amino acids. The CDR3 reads CAISEKGQGDTGELFF.

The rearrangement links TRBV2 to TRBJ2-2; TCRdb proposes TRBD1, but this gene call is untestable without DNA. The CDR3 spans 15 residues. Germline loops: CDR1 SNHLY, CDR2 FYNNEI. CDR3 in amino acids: CASSEGTGGTGELFF.

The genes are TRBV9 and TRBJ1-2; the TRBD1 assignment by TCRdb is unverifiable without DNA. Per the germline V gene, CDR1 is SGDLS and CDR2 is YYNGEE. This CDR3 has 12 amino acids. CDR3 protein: CASSVLGRGYTF. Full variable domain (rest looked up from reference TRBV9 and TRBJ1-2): DSGVTQTPKHLITATGQRVTLRCSPRSGDLSVYWYQQSLDQGLQFLIQYYNGEERAKGNILERFSAQQFPDLHSELNLSSLELGDSALYFCASSVLGRGYTFGSGTRLTVV.

CDR3 protein: CASSPSTGLNTEAFF. The chain combines TRBV27 with TRBJ1-1. The CDR3 is made up of 15 amino acids. Germline V gives CDR1 MNHEY, CDR2 SMNVEV (reference sequence).

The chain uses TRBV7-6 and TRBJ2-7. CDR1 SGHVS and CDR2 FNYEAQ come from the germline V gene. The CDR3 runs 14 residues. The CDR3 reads CASSATESSYEQYF.

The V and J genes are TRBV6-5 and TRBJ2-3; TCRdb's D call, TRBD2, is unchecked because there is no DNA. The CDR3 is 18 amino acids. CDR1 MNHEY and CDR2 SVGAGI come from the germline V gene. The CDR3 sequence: CASSKGLAGGITTDTQYF.